The entry below describes one T cell receptor (beta chain). The record originates from a study of T-cell memory formation after mild COVID-19. A single record per CDR3 protein comes from TCRdb applying MiXCR to the 5' RACE reads. The data show 55,000 to 70,000 distinct CDR3 sequences, 25% to 35% seen once. CDR3 length equals 19 residues. Germline V gene sequence: CDR1 SGHDT, CDR2 YYEEEE. V lost 0 bases, J lost 4 bases, and 20 bases lay in between. This rearrangement joins TRBV5-6 to TRBJ2-6; weak D call: TRBD2 (7 bases). The source of this sequence is a man aged 18 to 30 who had mild COVID-19 (a few samples of this study predate the infection). Cell type and time point are not known. Sequenced input: PBMCs or a T cell subset sorted from them (not recorded which). CDR3 DNA sequence: TGTGCCAGCAGCTTGGTTAGGGACATCGGACTAGGGGGGGCCAACGTCCTGACTTTC. Translation gives CASSLVRDIGLGGANVLTF.